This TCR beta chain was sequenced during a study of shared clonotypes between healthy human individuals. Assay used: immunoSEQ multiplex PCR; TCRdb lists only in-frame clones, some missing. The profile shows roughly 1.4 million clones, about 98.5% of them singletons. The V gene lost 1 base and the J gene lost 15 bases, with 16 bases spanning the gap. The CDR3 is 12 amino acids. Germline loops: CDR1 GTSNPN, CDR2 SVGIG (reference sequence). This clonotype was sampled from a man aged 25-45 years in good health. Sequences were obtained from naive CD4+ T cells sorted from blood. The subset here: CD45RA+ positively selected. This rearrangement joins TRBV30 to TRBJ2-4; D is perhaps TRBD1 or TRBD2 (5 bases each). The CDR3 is CAWSGPGTIRYF. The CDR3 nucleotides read TGTGCCTGGAGTGGCCCCGGGACGATAAGGTACTTC.